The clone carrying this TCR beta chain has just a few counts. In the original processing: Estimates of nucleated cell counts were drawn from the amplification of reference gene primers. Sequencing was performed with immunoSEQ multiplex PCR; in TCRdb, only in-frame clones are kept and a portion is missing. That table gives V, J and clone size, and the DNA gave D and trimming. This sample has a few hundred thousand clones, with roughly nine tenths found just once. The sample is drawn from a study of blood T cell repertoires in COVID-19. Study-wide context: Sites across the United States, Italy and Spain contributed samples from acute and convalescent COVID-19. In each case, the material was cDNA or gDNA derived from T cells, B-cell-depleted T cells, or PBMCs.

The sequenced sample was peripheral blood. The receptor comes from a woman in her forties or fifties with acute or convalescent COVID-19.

The CDR3 here is CASSYRQEYGYTF. The CDR3 DNA reads as TGTGCCAGCAGTTACAGGCAGGAATATGGCTACACCTTC. The V gene is TRBV6-2 or TRBV6-3, the J gene TRBJ1-2; no firm D call. V was cut by 2 bases and J by 5 bases, with 9 bases left in between. Germline V CDR1 and CDR2: MNHEY, SVGEGT. There are 13 residues in the CDR3.